The rows below give T cell receptor beta chains drawn from one sample of a study of OX40 agonist ivuxolimab in advanced cancers. Generated by immunoSEQ multiplex PCR, the TCRdb table keeps only in-frame clones and is missing some. The table has under 60,000 clones, roughly nine tenths seen once; the top ten hold about 5%. The specimen was CD4+ or CD8+ T cells sorted from blood, collected in a trial of the OX40 agonist ivuxolimab. The receptors come from an adult with an advanced solid tumor such as melanoma, head and neck, liver or kidney cancer. CDR3s include the opening cysteine and the closing phenylalanine or tryptophan. A D gene is named only where the DNA matches it firmly. Expanded clones are given a class, and other clones once, few, many or no size at all.

size,D,V,J,CDR3,DNA
NA,NA,TRBV6-4,TRBJ1-1,CASSPGTADTEAFF,TGTGCCAGCAGTCCCGGGACGGCGGACACTGAAGCTTTCTTT
NA,TRBD1,TRBV5-6,TRBJ2-1,CASRGQGPNSYNEQFF,TGTGCCAGCAGGGGACAGGGACCCAACTCCTACAATGAGCAGTTCTTC
NA,NA,TRBV2,TRBJ2-2,CASSEGGPNTGELFF,TGTGCCAGCAGTGAAGGGGGACCGAACACCGGGGAGCTGTTTTTT
once,NA,TRBV20-1,TRBJ2-3,CSASVGYTQYF,TGCAGTGCTAGTGTGGGATATACGCAGTATTTT
NA,TRBD1,TRBV5-4,TRBJ2-6,CASSWRGGQEGSGANVLTF,TGTGCCAGCAGCTGGAGAGGGGGACAGGAGGGCTCTGGGGCCAACGTCCTGACTTTC
once,TRBD2,TRBV4-2,TRBJ2-5,CASSGLAGAAQETQYF,TGTGCCAGCAGCGGACTAGCGGGAGCGGCACAAGAGACCCAGTACTTC
large,NA,TRBV13,TRBJ2-5,CASSPRSEQETQYF,TGTGCCAGCAGCCCCCGCAGCGAACAAGAGACCCAGTACTTC
NA,NA,TRBV5-1,TRBJ1-1,CASSQGFGSGDTEAFF,TGCGCCAGCAGCCAGGGGTTTGGAAGCGGGGACACTGAAGCTTTCTTT
NA,NA,TRBV18,TRBJ2-6,CASSPGHLSGANVLTF,TGTGCCAGCTCACCGGGACACCTGTCTGGGGCCAACGTCCTGACTTTC
NA,TRBD2,TRBV11-2,TRBJ2-3,CASSPLADLSTDTQYF,TGTGCCAGCAGCCCACTAGCGGACCTTAGCACAGATACGCAGTATTTT
NA,NA,TRBV5-6,TRBJ1-1,CASSFQANTEAFF,TGTGCCAGCAGCTTCCAGGCGAACACTGAAGCTTTCTTT
NA,NA,TRBV11-3,TRBJ1-1,CASSQKWGPKNTEAFF,TGTGCCAGCAGCCAGAAGTGGGGACCTAAGAACACTGAAGCTTTCTTT
NA,TRBD1,TRBV19,TRBJ2-2,CASRQGIAGELFF,TGTGCCAGCAGACAGGGGATCGCCGGGGAGCTGTTTTTT
NA,NA,TRBV5-5,TRBJ2-7,CASSSGASYEQYF,TGTGCCAGCAGCTCTGGGGCCTCCTACGAGCAGTACTTC